This T cell receptor (beta chain) is drawn from a study of regulatory T cells in long-lasting Graves disease. The CDR3 covers 16 residues. V lost 2 bases and J lost 0, with 14 bases in between. The time point: newly diagnosed GD, antithyroid drugs for less than 3 months. There was RNA extracted from PBMCs, and the TCR library was made from it. Libraries of TCR beta came from iRepertoire HTBI primers plus Arm-PCR of CDR3 regions. A single record per CDR3 protein comes from TCRdb applying MiXCR to the multiplex PCR reads. The data hold about 420,000 distinct CDR3 sequences, with 16% observed a single time. This clonotype was counted many times. The same sample was also used in a study of T cells in Graves' hyperthyroidism and ophthalmopathy.

Sequenced material: peripheral blood mononuclear cells (PBMCs), taken at new diagnosis, from a patient treated with antithyroid drugs. The receptor's source is a woman aged 18-29 years with Graves disease. This rearrangement joins TRBV12-3 or TRBV12-4 to TRBJ2-7; a weak D match, TRBD2 (6 bases). The DNA for the CDR3 is TGTGCCAGCAGTTTACTCCTTTCTAGCGCCTCCTACGAGCAGTACTTC. It specifies CASSLLLSSASYEQYF.